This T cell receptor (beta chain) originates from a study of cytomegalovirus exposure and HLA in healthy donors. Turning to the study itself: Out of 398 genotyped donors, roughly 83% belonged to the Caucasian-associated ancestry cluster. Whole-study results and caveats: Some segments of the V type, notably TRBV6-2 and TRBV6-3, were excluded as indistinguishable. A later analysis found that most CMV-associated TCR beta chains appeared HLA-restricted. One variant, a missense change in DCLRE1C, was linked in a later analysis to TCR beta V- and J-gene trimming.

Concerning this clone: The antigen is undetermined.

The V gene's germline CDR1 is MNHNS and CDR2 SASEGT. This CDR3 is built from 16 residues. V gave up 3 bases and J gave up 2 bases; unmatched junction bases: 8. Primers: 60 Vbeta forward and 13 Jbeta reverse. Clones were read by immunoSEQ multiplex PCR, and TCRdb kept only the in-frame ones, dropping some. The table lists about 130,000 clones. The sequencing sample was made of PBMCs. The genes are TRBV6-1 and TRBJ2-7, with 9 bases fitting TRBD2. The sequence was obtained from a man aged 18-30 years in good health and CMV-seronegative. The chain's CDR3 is CASSDWGRLAAYEQYF. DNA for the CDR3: TGTGCCAGCAGTGACTGGGGGAGACTAGCGGCCTACGAGCAGTACTTC.